This T cell receptor (beta chain) was recovered during a study of blood T cell repertoires in COVID-19. Per the original methods: Estimation of nucleated cell counts relied on the amplification of reference gene primers. Profiled with immunoSEQ multiplex PCR; TCRdb holds only in-frame clones, not every one. V, J and clone size are taken as reported in that table, and D and trimming were inferred from the DNA itself. The repertoire holds tens of thousands of clones, with around 80% as singletons. The CDR3 length is 18 residues. Deletions cut 3 bases from V and 1 base from J, with 22 bases between. CDR1 is SGHRS and CDR2 is YFSETQ in the germline V gene.

The clonotype was recovered from a human donor in a cohort sampled during active COVID-19. The gene calls are TRBV5-1 and TRBJ1-1; TRBD1 is a possible D gene (5 bases). Sequencing input: peripheral blood. CDR3 DNA: TGCGCCAGCAGCTCTTACGCGGGCGCGGGGCGAGGGAACACTGAAGCTTTCTTT. It specifies CASSSYAGAGRGNTEAFF.